The source of this TCR beta chain is a study of T-cell reconstitution after alpha-beta-depleted transplantation in children. It was with unique molecular identifiers that the TCRbeta library was prepared. One entry per CDR3 protein results from TCRdb running MiXCR on the PCR reads. This sample has some 590,000 distinct CDR3 sequences, with roughly a tenth found just once. This CDR3 has 14 residues. V shed 4 bases, J shed 2 bases, and the junction held 6 bases outside the gene matches. CDR1 is SGHRS, CDR2 YFSETQ, per germline. This clonotype has a handful of counts. This specimen consisted of PBMCs from the stem cell graft donor, obtained from the stem cell graft. V is TRBV5-1 and J is TRBJ2-7; 7 nucleotides align to TRBD1. This receptor was identified in a human donor who donated a stem cell graft to a child with acute myeloid leukemia. The CDR3 sequence is CASSAAGGPYEQYF. The DNA of the CDR3 is TGCGCCAGCAGCGCAGCAGGGGGACCCTACGAGCAGTACTTC.